This TCR beta chain was observed in a study of CD4 T cell repertoires in COVID-19 (dated by TCRdb to the early 2020s). Broadly, across the study: To analyze cross-reactivity, CFSE-low cells were expanded with IL-2 for 10 to 11 days and then labeled again and restimulated with spike proteins from other coronaviruses. Naturally processed CD4+ T cell responses to SARS-CoV-2 spike and nucleoprotein were characterized in COVID-19-recovered individuals, and clonal composition was assessed by TCR Vbeta sequencing. Subset-level TCR Vbeta repertoire analysis of SARS-CoV-2-reactive T cells was performed in three recovered individuals. On the study overall, not on this receptor specifically: Consistent with cross-reactivity, between 7 and 25% of SARS-CoV-2 clonotypes also showed up in secondary cultures stimulated with SARS-CoV and/or HKU1 spike. Several of the most expanded SARS-CoV-2-reactive clonotypes were present in two or all three memory subsets, which suggests intraclonal diversification.

For this clone: The antigen it binds to is not known. Base quality data are lacking; no much larger clone is found one base away.

This specimen's time point label, per the study, means: sample from a COVID-19-recovered individual after infection. The donors were patients who had recovered from mild-to-severe COVID-19. Uncultured memory T cell samples were subjected to sequencing directly after ex vivo isolation. From peripheral blood mononuclear cells, the researchers isolated CD4+ total memory, central memory, effector memory and circulating T follicular helper cells. The CDR3 measures 15 amino acids from cysteine to phenylalanine. Just the 45-base CDR3 DNA is kept, in frame starting at base 1. V and J are truncated by 5 bases and 5 bases respectively, leaving an intervening sequence of 18 bases. Reading the germline V gene gives CDR1 SGHTA and CDR2 FQGTGA. Libraries were made using the immunoSEQ multiplex PCR assay. As for how the authors treated the data: The Chao-Jaccard similarity index and the number of shared clonotypes were used to measure repertoire overlap between subsets. In TCRdb, the immuneACCESS table is reduced to in-frame sequences with V and J assigned. These tables do not hold every clone; where another copy was compared, an unresolved V gene accounts for under half, and the others remain unexplained. That table is the source of V, J and clone size, and D and trimming were worked out from the DNA. Present in this sample are some 71,000 clones, about 83% of which were seen just once. The top ten clonotypes cover around 0.6% of the sample.

Recombination joined TRBV7-3 with TRBJ1-1; there is no confident call for the D gene. This receptor was identified in a human donor who had COVID-19. Sequencing was performed on CD4+ T cells from peripheral blood, taken after recovery from COVID-19. CDR3 reads: CASSPSTASGTEAFF. In nucleotide form, the sequence is TGTGCCAGCAGCCCGTCGACGGCTTCGGGGACTGAAGCTTTCTTT. Here the CDR3 is joined to the reference TRBV7-3 and TRBJ1-1 genes, and the full variable domain is: GAGVSQTPSNKVTEKGKYVELRCDPISGHTALYWYRQSLGQGPEFLIYFQGTGAADDSGLPNDRFFAVRPEGSVSTLKIQRTERGDSAVYLCASSPSTASGTEAFFGQGTRLTVV.